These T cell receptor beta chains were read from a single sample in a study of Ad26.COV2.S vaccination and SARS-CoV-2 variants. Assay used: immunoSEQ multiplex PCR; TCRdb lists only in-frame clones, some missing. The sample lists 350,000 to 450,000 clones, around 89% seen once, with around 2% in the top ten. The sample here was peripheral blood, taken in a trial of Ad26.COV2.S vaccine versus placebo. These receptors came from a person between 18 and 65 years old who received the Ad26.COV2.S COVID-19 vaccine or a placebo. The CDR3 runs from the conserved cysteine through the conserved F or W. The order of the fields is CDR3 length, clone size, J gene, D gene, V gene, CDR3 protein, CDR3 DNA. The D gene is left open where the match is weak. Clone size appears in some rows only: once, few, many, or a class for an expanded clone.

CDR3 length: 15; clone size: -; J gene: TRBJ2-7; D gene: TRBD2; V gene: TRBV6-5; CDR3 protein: CASSYSLAAIYEQYF; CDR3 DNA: TGTGCCAGCAGTTACAGTCTAGCGGCTATCTACGAGCAGTACTTC
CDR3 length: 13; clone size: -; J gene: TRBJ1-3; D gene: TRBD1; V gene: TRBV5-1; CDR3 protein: CASSWDRGNTIYF; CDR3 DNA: TGCGCCAGCAGCTGGGACAGAGGAAACACCATATATTTT
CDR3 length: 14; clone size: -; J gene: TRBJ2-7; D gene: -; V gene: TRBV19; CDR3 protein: CASATGTGTYEQYF; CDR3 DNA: TGTGCCAGTGCTACCGGGACTGGGACCTACGAGCAGTACTTC
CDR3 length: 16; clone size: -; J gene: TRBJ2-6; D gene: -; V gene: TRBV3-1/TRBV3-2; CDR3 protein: CASSQQGGSGANVLTF; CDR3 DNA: TGTGCCAGCAGCCAACAGGGGGGATCTGGGGCCAACGTCCTGACTTTC
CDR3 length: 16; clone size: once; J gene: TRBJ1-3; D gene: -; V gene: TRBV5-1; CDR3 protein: CASSLAGARGGNTIYF; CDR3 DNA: TGCGCCAGCAGCTTGGCCGGGGCCAGGGGAGGAAACACCATATATTTT
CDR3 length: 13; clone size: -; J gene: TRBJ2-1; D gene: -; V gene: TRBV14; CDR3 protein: CASSQDSLQDKFF; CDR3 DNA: TGTGCCAGCAGCCAAGATTCCCTACAGGACAAGTTCTTC
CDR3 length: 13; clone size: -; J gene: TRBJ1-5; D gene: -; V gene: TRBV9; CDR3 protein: CASSPDLGGAQHF; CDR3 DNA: TGTGCCAGCAGCCCCGACCTGGGGGGGGCCCAGCATTTT
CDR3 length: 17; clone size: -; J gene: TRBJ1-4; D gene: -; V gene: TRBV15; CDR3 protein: CATSRDRGSATNEKLFF; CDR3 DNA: TGTGCCACCAGCAGAGATAGGGGGAGTGCAACTAATGAAAAACTGTTTTTT
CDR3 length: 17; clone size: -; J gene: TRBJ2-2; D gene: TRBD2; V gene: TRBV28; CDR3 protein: CASSLGSSGKGTGELFF; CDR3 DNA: TGTGCCAGCAGTTTAGGCTCTAGCGGGAAAGGCACCGGGGAGCTGTTTTTT
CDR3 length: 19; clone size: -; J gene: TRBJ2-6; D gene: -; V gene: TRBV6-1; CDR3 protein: CASSEALGGPGSGANVLTF; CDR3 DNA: TGTGCCAGCAGTGAAGCGCTTGGGGGGCCGGGATCTGGGGCCAACGTCCTGACTTTC
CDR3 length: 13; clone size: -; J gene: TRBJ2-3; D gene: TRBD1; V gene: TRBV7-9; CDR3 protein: CASGQGSTDTQYF; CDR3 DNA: TGTGCCAGCGGACAGGGATCCACAGATACGCAGTATTTT
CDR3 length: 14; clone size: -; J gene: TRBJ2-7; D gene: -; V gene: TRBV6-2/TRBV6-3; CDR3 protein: CASSYSGTFYEQYF; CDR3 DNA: TGTGCCAGCAGTTACTCGGGGACCTTCTACGAGCAGTACTTC
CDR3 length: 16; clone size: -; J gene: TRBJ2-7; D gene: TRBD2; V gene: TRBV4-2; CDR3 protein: CASSQDGLAGPYEQYF; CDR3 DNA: TGTGCCAGCAGCCAAGATGGGCTAGCGGGCCCCTACGAGCAGTACTTC
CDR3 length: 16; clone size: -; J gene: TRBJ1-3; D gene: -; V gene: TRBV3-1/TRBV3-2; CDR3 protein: CASSHPGQFSGNTIYF; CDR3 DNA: TGTGCCAGCAGCCACCCTGGACAGTTCTCTGGAAACACCATATATTTT
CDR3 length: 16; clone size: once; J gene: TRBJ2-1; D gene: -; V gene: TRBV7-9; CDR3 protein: CASSRPPGTGNNEQFF; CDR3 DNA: TGTGCCAGCAGCCGCCCCCCCGGGACTGGAAACAATGAGCAGTTCTTC
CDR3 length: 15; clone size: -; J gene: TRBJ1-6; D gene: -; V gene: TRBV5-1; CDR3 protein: CASSLGSGASSPLHF; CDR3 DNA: TGCGCCAGCAGCTTGGGATCGGGGGCAAGTTCACCCCTCCACTTT
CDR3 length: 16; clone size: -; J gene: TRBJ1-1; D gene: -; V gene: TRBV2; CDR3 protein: CASSESGGSRISEAFF; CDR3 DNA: TGTGCCAGCAGTGAGTCGGGGGGCTCGAGGATATCTGAAGCTTTCTTT
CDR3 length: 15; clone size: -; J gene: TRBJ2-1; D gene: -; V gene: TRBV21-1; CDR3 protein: CASSKTSGTYNEQFF; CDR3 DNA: TGTGCCAGCAGCAAGACTAGCGGGACGTACAATGAGCAGTTCTTC
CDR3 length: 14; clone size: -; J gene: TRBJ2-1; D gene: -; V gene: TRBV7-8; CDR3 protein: CASSSTGWDNEQFF; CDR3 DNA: TGTGCCAGCAGCTCCACAGGGTGGGACAATGAGCAGTTCTTC
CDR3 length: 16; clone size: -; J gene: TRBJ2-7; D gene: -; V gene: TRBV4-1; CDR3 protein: CASSQDLGGSAYEQYF; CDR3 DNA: TGCGCCAGCAGCCAAGATCTGGGGGGATCGGCCTACGAGCAGTACTTC
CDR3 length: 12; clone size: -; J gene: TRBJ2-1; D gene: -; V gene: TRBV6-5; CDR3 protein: CASSFRDNEQFF; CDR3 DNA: TGTGCCAGCAGTTTCCGGGACAATGAGCAGTTCTTC
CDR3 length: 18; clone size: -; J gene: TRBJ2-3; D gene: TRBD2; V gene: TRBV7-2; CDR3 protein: CASSLPRTSGWSTDTQYF; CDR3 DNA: TGTGCCAGCAGCTTACCCCGGACTAGCGGGTGGAGCACAGATACGCAGTATTTT
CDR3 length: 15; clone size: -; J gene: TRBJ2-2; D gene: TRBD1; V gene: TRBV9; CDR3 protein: CASSVTPGQGGELFF; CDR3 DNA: TGTGCCAGCAGCGTAACCCCGGGACAGGGCGGGGAGCTGTTTTTT
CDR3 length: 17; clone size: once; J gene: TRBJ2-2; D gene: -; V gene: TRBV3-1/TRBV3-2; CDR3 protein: CASSQGVAGVNTGELFF; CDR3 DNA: TGTGCCAGCAGCCAAGGGGTAGCCGGGGTTAACACCGGGGAGCTGTTTTTT
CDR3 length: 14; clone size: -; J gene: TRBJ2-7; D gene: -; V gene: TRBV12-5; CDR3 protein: CASGSGRVPYEQYF; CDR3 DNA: TGTGCTAGTGGTTCGGGACGCGTCCCCTACGAGCAGTACTTC
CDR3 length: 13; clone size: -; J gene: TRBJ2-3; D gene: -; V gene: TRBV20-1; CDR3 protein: CSASIRTTDTQYF; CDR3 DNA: TGCAGTGCTAGTATTCGCACCACAGATACGCAGTATTTT
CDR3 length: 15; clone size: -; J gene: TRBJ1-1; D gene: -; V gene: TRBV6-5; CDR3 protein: CASSYGGRRDTEAFF; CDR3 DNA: TGTGCCAGCAGTTATGGGGGGCGGAGGGACACTGAAGCTTTCTTT
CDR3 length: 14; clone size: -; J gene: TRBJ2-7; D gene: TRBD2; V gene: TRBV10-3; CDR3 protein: CAISGGGSLAEQYF; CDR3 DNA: TGTGCCATCAGTGGGGGGGGGAGCCTAGCCGAGCAGTACTTC
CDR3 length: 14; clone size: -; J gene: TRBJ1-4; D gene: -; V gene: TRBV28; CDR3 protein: CASGGSVWIEKLFF; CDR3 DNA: TGTGCCAGTGGGGGGTCGGTTTGGATCGAAAAACTGTTTTTT
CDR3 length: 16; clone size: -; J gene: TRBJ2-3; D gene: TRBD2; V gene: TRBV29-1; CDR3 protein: CSVSKGVAGGGDTQYF; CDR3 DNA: TGCAGCGTTTCTAAAGGGGTAGCGGGAGGGGGAGATACGCAGTATTTT
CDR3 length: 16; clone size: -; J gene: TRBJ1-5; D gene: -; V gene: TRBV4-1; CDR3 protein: CASSQEMGTFNQPQHF; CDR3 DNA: TGCGCCAGCAGCCAAGAGATGGGGACCTTCAATCAGCCCCAGCATTTT
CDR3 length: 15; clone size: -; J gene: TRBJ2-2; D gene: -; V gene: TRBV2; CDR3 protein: CASSKEMPQAGELFF; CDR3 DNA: TGTGCCAGCAGCAAAGAAATGCCCCAGGCCGGGGAGCTGTTTTTT
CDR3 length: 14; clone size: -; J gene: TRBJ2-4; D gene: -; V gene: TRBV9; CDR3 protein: CASSAGAGGNIQYF; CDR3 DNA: TGTGCCAGCAGCGCGGGGGCCGGGGGAAACATTCAGTACTTC
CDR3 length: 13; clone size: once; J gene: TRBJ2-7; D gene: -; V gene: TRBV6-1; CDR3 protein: CASSELAAYEQYF; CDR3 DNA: TGTGCCAGCAGTGAACTAGCAGCCTACGAGCAGTACTTC
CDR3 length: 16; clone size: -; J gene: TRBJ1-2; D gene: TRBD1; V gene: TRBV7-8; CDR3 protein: CASSPRDRGYNYGYTF; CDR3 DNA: TGTGCCAGCAGCCCACGGGACAGGGGCTACAACTATGGCTACACCTTC
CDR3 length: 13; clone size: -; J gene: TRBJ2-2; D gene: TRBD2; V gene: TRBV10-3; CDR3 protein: CATRGGATGELFF; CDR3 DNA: TGTGCCACCCGGGGGGGGGCCACCGGGGAGCTGTTTTTT
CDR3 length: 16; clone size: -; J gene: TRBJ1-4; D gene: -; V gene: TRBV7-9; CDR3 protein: CASSLVTVQTNEKLFF; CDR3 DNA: TGTGCCAGCAGCTTAGTGACAGTTCAAACTAATGAAAAACTGTTTTTT
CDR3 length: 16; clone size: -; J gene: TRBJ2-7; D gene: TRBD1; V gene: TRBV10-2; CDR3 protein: CASQETGSRSPYEQYF; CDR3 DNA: TGCGCCAGCCAAGAGACAGGGAGCCGTTCCCCTTACGAGCAGTACTTC
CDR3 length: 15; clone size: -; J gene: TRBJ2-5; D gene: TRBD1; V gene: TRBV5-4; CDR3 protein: CASSLGTGRQETQYF; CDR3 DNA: TGTGCCAGCAGCTTAGGGACAGGGAGGCAAGAGACCCAGTACTTC
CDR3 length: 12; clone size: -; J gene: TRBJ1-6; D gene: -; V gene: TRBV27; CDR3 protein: CASRTSGSPLHF; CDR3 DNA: TGTGCCAGCAGAACTAGTGGTTCACCCCTCCACTTT
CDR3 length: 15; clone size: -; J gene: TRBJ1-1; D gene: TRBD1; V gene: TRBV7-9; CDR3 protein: CASSLRTGANTEAFF; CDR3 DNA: TGTGCCAGCAGCTTACGGACAGGGGCGAACACTGAAGCTTTCTTT